This T cell receptor (beta chain) originates from a study of cytomegalovirus exposure and HLA in healthy donors (dated by TCRdb to about 2017). As for the study more broadly: In an earlier analysis of some 550 of the donors, 276 Gb of sequence data and 117 million unique TCR beta sequences from 180 million or so T cells were reported. Roughly 320 gigabases of sequencing data and 70 million to 95 million unique TCR sequences made up an early release that covered over 550 HLA-typed donors. Among the approximately 420 genotyped donors, more than 70% belonged to the genetic ancestry cluster associated with self-reported Caucasian donors. The aim of the study was to test whether cataloging public T cell receptors could identify signatures of past pathogen exposure. The T cell repertoires of around 730 subjects were profiled by immunosequencing and related to cytomegalovirus serostatus. A separate validation cohort of 100 to 150 different subjects was used in addition to the 666-subject first cohort. To predict cytomegalovirus infection status, the study brought together high-throughput TCR immunosequencing, statistical association of individual TCRs with disease status, and machine learning. In a later analysis, previously published TCR beta repertoires from about 670 donors were re-analyzed and high-resolution HLA genotyping was added so that TCR occurrence patterns could be studied. In the later analysis, no new phenotypic data were used to find candidate immune exposures; instead, reliance was placed on TCR beta sequences and their occurrence across donors. In an earlier analysis of 587 of the donors, high-throughput TCR beta sequencing was used to judge whether each TCR beta V gene segment behaved as functional or pseudogenic. Alongside the repertoire data, information on donor age, sex, ethnicity and CMV serostatus was compiled. In a later genetic analysis, genome-wide SNP genotypes for about 60% of the 666 donors were used, and that subset was treated as a discovery cohort. Every discovery cohort repertoire had been produced on one sequencing platform. Both class I and class II loci were covered by HLA typing, at four-digit resolution. Typing coverage varied by locus: about 620-640 donors for A, B, C, DRB1 and DQB1; more than 500 for DQA1; around 570 for DPA1; around 490 for DPB1. Because of strong linkage in the cohort, roughly five DR-DQ haplotypes were treated as single units for association and clustering. Among 398 genotyped donors of the cohort, an average of approximately 200,000 unique TCR beta nucleotide sequences was sequenced per donor, of which approximately 19% were non-productive.

The library was made by the immunoSEQ multiplex PCR assay. A mixture of 60 forward primers for TCR Vbeta segments and 13 reverse primers for TCR Jbeta segments was used in the multiplex PCR. The CDR3 region of rearranged TCR beta genes was amplified from genomic DNA with a multiplex PCR assay. The amplified TCR beta libraries were sequenced on the Illumina HiSeq System as 87-base-pair reads. Processing in the source paper ran as follows. Across the roughly 600 repertoires, a later analysis counted approximately 75 million unique TCR beta chains, around 11 million of which were shared by at least two donors. A nearest-neighbor algorithm error-corrected the raw reads and collapsed the reads into unique sequences, merging closely related sequences to remove PCR and sequencing errors. V, D and J gene segments were assigned by aligning CDR3 sequences to IMGT reference sequences. For a sequence to be retained, a match of at least six nucleotides was required to both a V gene segment and a J gene segment. A rearrangement counted as productive if the CDR3 had no stop codons and remained in frame with V and J, and every other rearrangement counted as non-productive. Following IMGT convention, CDR3 was defined as the stretch from the second conserved V-encoded cysteine to the conserved J-encoded phenylalanine. The earlier analysis of roughly 590 of the donors excluded sequences that lacked an unambiguous match to a single V gene segment. An earlier analysis of fewer than 750 of the donors called V segments functional above 56.7% productive rearrangements and segregating when the between-donor standard deviation exceeded 5%. A statistical classification framework was built for diagnosing cytomegalovirus status from the catalog of TCR beta chain sequences. In a later analysis, TCR nucleotide sequences were compared against IMGT/GENE-DB human TR gene sequences so that V and J genes could be assigned. The TCRdist pipeline was used in a later analysis to assign CDR3 sequences and most-parsimonious VDJ recombination scenarios. In a later analysis, each TCR beta chain was defined by its CDR3 amino acid sequence together with its V-gene family, and reads without a unique V-gene family were excluded. To address suspected cross-contamination and a sequencing artifact, a later analysis removed around 590 highly shared, low-generation-probability nucleotide sequences. In a later analysis, a clonal expansion index for each public chain was calculated from normalized within-repertoire ranks of inferred template counts. A later analysis computed generation probabilities with a VDJ recombination model fitted to out-of-frame rearrangements, and checked the results against IGoR. In a later analysis, TCR-TCR, TCR-HLA and TCR-CMV co-occurrence was scored with hypergeometric tests, and a repertoire-size bias correction was applied to TCR pairs. In a later analysis, false discovery rates were estimated by permuting HLA or CMV assignments 20 times. In a later analysis, co-occurring TCRs were grouped using DBSCAN, and TCRdist sequence similarity was added for clustering within HLA-allele-positive subsets. For co-occurrence clustering, repertoires with fewer than 30,000 or more than 120,000 public chains were excluded, along with several repertoires with anomalous nucleotide sharing. As stored in TCRdb, this immuneACCESS dataset retains in-frame rearrangements with V and J assigned. A fraction of the clones does not appear; measured against another copy, unresolved V genes explain less than half of the discrepancy, and the remainder lacks a known reason. Clone size and the V and J calls come from that table; the DNA yielded D and trimming. Recorded for this sample are approximately 100,000 clones; 70% to 80% of them occurred a single time. The biggest ten clones account for roughly 0.79% of the sample.

Of note for this clone: The antigen this receptor binds is unknown. Base qualities were left out, and no much larger clone turns up one base away.

What the work shows at the level of the full study, not this receptor alone: V-gene and J-gene trimming of TCR beta chains was associated with a missense DCLRE1C variant in a later genetic analysis, and the association was replicated in an independent cohort. Some IMGT-functional V segments, including TRBV6-2 and TRBV6-3, could not be told apart with the 87-base-pair reads, so those segments were excluded. Most CMV-associated TCR beta chains appeared to be HLA-restricted in a later analysis, and the HLA associations seemed to be driven largely by CMV exposure. A few of the identified cytomegalovirus-associated TCR beta chains were confirmed in vitro to be specific for cytomegalovirus antigens. Because HLA typing was missing for some donors at each locus, association tests included only the typed subset. Strong co-occurrence of HLA alleles, especially DR and DQ, made assigning TCR associations to individual alleles difficult. A group of highly shared sequence variants was considered likely to be a technical artifact of the sequencing pipeline. It was suggested by the authors that the approach could potentially be generalized to other disease states and immunological phenotypes. Across donors, most TCR sequences were observed very rarely, whereas some public TCRs were present in many individuals. A later genetic analysis reported fewer N-insertions in productive TCRs among donors in an Asian-associated ancestry cluster than the roughly 640-donor mean. In a later analysis, TCR association rates were found to vary across HLA loci, with the most associated TCRs seen for DRB1 alleles and the fewest for HLA-C alleles. A further reported finding was that TCR beta sequences accurately predicted the HLA-A and HLA-B alleles for most subjects in the first cohort. A later analysis associated about 18,000 TCR beta sequences with specific HLA alleles at a false discovery rate of 0.05. Several of the top co-occurrence clusters appeared to be linked to parvovirus B19, influenza, CMV and Epstein-Barr virus, according to a later analysis. Linkage disequilibrium might explain the correlated functional status among segregating V segments, but an unknown experimental factor could not be excluded. About 17 rarely observed V segments, including chromosome 9 orphons, were excluded from the earlier analysis of several hundred of the donors because counts were too low. Cytomegalovirus status was reported to be diagnosed by the classifier with high specificity and sensitivity in both the original and validation cohorts. Broadly in line with IMGT annotations, most TCR beta V segments showed up in productive rearrangements about 90% or about 30% of the time in an earlier analysis of around 600 of the donors. Compared with equally common non-associated chains, HLA-associated TCR beta chains in a later analysis were more clonally expanded and had lower generation probabilities. In the study, about 150 TCR beta chains were listed as associated with cytomegalovirus. Roughly uniform sequencing depth across donors was assumed in presence/absence analyses, although this assumption may not hold. This cohort had only TCR beta chains sequenced, and the lack of alpha or paired-chain data limited which features could be detected. Immune exposure information for the cohort was limited to CMV serostatus.

The cohort comprised around 690 healthy bone marrow donors. At the time of sampling, every cohort member was nominally healthy, though immune exposures that went unrecorded were likely present. The donor was CMV seronegative and was included in the group of a few hundred seronegative cohort members. A peripheral blood sample was provided by each donor, and peripheral blood mononuclear cells were used for TCR beta sequencing. The Qiagen DNeasy Blood Extraction Kit was used to extract genomic DNA from the blood cell samples. From cysteine to phenylalanine, the CDR3 is 11 amino acids long. Just CDR3 DNA is preserved here, 33 bases in frame from base 1. The CDR1 and CDR2 encoded by the germline V gene (reference sequence) are LNHDA and SQIVND. Trimming at the junction amounts to 5 bases on V and 5 bases on J, and the germline ends lie 6 bases apart.

Recombination joined TRBV19 with TRBJ1-2; a weak D assignment points to TRBD1 (6 bases agree). Sequencing was performed on PBMCs. This receptor was identified in a boy aged 5-17 years in good health and CMV-seronegative. The CDR3 protein sequence reads: CASSDRYGYTF. The base sequence is TGTGCCAGTAGTGACAGGTATGGCTACACCTTC.